This TCR beta chain was recovered during a study of OX40 agonist ivuxolimab in advanced cancers. Study-level information: Intravenous ivuxolimab was administered to patients every 2 weeks at 0.01 to 10 mg/kg. Participants averaged 60 years of age (range roughly 23 to 79) and were 82.7% male. Study-wide findings and caveats: Clonal expansion from baseline to week 6 occurred in both CD4+ and CD8+ T cells. CD8+ T cells averaged more expanded clones than CD4+.

TCRdb's copy holds only in-frame clones and misses some; the assay was immunoSEQ multiplex PCR. The top ten clones hold about 2.3% of a sample with roughly 76,000 clones, more than 85% of them seen once. With 3 bases removed from V and 6 bases from J, the gap between germline ends came to 14 bases. The CDR3 has 13 amino acids. Germline CDR1 and CDR2: GTSNPN and SVGIG (reference sequence). About this clone itself: The target antigen is unknown.

The receptor was isolated from an adult with an advanced solid tumor such as melanoma, head and neck, liver or kidney cancer. V gene TRBV30 combines with J gene TRBJ1-1; no clear D gene. Sample: CD4+ or CD8+ T cells sorted from blood, taken in a trial of the OX40 agonist ivuxolimab. The CDR3 here is CAWRPTTSSEAFF. CDR3 nucleotide sequence: TGTGCCTGGAGACCTACGACGAGCTCTGAAGCTTTCTTT.